The following is a TCR beta chain sequence with its context. This CDR3 contains 13 residues. V shed 4 bases and J shed 1 base, with 10 bases lying between them. The germline V gene encodes CDR1 GTSNPN and CDR2 SVGIG (reference sequence). This sample is part of a study of blood T cell repertoires in COVID-19. Across the study: The study drew acute and convalescent COVID-19 samples from the United States, Italy and Spain.

Assay used: immunoSEQ multiplex PCR; TCRdb lists only in-frame clones, some missing. The sample consists of over 110,000 clones, approximately 87% of them appearing once. Participants, roughly 18 to 100 years old, spanned 24 US areas. Input material: PBMCs or T cells enriched from blood (not recorded which). The receptor's source is a man between 50 and 59 years old in a cohort exposed to, infected with or recovered from COVID-19 (not recorded which). The chain couples TRBV30 to TRBJ1-1, with TRBD1 as a possible D gene (6 bases). The CDR3 protein is CAWNPQGNTEAFF. The CDR3 DNA reads TGTGCCTGGAACCCACAGGGGAACACTGAAGCTTTCTTT.